This entry lists 4 T cell receptor beta chains sequenced from one sample in a study of control samples from healthy donors and cancer patients (TCRdb year 2020). The library was produced with the immunoSEQ multiplex PCR assay. TCRdb took over this immuneACCESS table, retaining in-frame rearrangements with V and J assigned. Such tables are incomplete; in checked studies, under half of the missing clones stem from an unresolved V gene, and the remainder is unexplained. In all, the sample holds about 110,000 clones, and approximately 84% of those were seen once. Jointly, the top ten make up approximately 7% of the sample. The sequenced material came from blood. These receptors were obtained from a young man in good health.

The CDR3 nucleotides read TGTGCCAGCAGTTTAACGGTTAGCAATCAGCCCCAGCATTTT. Amino acids: CASSLTVSNQPQHF. The chain couples TRBV6-5 to TRBJ1-5; D remains unclear. The CDR3 spans 14 residues. Trimming took off 4 bases at V and 0 bases at J, with 7 bases between the two ends. The germline V gene has CDR1 MNHEY and CDR2 SVGAGI.

This sequence joins TRBV30 and TRBJ1-6, with 10 bases identical to TRBD1. Germline values: CDR1 GTSNPN, CDR2 SVGIG (reference sequence). This CDR3 is built from 14 residues. V was pared by 1 base and J by 7 bases, with 1 base of the junction left unmatched. The CDR3, as DNA: TGTGCCTGGAGTGCGGGACAGGGGAATTCACCCCTCCACTTT. Its translation is CAWSAGQGNSPLHF.

The chain uses TRBV3-1 (or the pseudogene TRBV3-2) and TRBJ1-1; D not certain. Germline V gene lookup returns CDR1 LGHDT and CDR2 YNNKEL (reference sequence). This CDR3 contains 12 residues. V gave up 4 bases and J gave up 7 bases, with 10 bases separating them. CDR3 coding DNA: TGTGCCAGCAGCCCCCTAGTTGGTGAAGCTTTCTTT. This encodes CASSPLVGEAFF.

This clone appeared a few times. The rearrangement joins TRBV11-2 to TRBJ1-2; D not certain. There are 12 residues in the CDR3. Trimming left V 2 bases short and J 8 bases short, with 9 bases between. Germline V CDR1 and CDR2: SGHAT, FQNNGV. The CDR3 nucleotides are TGTGCCAGCAGCTTAACTCCAGGAGGCTACACCTTC. Protein: CASSLTPGGYTF.